This TCR beta chain derives from a study of beta chain features in type 1 diabetes. Findings and caveats of the study: In these data, an HLA type influence on TCRB rearrangement remained unresolved. PCR might favor shorter templates, but any such skew would affect patients and controls equally. There was a moderate but significant shortening of TCRB CDR3s in all four CD4+ subsets of Type 1 diabetes patients.

Isolated RNA was reverse transcribed in full, so expressed TCRB transcripts were sequenced. TCRdb's table, derived via immunoSEQ multiplex PCR, lists solely in-frame clones and lacks some. Counted here are around 120,000 clones, roughly a sixth occurring once; the ten biggest clones make up around 2.6%. This clone has just a few counts. The antigen is not known. The CDR3 loop spans 14 amino acids. Germline assignment: CDR1 ENHRY and CDR2 SYGVKD. V lost 6 bases, J lost 7 bases, and 15 bases lay in between. Sequencing used central memory CD4+ T cells from blood. This chain uses TRBV10-3 with TRBJ1-4; no clear D. The sequence was obtained from a young man with type 1 diabetes. CDR3 sequence: CAIRSSQPGEKLFF. The CDR3 DNA reads TGTGCCATCAGATCGTCGCAGCCAGGTGAAAAACTGTTTTTT.